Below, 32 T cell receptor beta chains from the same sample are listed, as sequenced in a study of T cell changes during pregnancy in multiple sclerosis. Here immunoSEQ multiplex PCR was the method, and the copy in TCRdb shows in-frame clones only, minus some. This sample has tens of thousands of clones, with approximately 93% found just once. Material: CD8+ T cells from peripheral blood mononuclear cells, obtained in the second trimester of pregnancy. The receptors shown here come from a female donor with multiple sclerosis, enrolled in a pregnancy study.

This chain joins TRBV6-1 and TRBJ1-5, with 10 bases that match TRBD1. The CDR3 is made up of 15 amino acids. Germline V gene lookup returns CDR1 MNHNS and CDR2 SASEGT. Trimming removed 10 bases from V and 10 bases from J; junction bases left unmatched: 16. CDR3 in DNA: TGTGCCACCTCTGAGGCGACAGGGGGCAGTCCTCCCCAGCATTTT. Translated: CATSEATGGSPPQHF.

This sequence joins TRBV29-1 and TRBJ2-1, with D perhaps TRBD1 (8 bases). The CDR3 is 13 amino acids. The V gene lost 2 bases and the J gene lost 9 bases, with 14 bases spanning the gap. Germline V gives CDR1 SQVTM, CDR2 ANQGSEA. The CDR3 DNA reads TGCAGCGTTGAAACAGGGGGGGGGCCTGAGCAGTTCTTC. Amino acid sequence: CSVETGGGPEQFF.

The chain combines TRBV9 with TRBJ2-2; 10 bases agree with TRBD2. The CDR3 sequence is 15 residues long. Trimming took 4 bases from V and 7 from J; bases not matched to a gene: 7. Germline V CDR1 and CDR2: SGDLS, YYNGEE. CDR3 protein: CASSPSGGLDGELFF. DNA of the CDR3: TGTGCCAGCAGCCCTAGCGGGGGTCTGGACGGGGAGCTGTTTTTT.

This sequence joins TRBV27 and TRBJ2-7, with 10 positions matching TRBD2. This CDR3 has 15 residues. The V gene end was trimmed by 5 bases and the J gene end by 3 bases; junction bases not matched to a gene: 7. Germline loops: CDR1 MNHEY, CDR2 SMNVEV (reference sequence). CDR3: CASSPGLAAIYEQYF. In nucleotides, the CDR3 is TGTGCCAGCAGTCCCGGACTAGCGGCAATCTACGAGCAGTACTTC.

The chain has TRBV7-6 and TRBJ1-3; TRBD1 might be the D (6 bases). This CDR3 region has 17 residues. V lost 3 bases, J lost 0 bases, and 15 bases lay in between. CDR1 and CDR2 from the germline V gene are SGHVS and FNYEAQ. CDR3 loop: CASSFVSQGHSGNTIYF. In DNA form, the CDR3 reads TGTGCCAGCAGCTTCGTTTCGCAGGGACACTCTGGAAACACCATATATTTT.

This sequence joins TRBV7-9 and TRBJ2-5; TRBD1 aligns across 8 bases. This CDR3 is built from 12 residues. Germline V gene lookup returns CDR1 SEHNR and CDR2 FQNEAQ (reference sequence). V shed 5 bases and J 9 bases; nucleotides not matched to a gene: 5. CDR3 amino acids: CASSPGGSAQYF. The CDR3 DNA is TGTGCCAGCAGCCCAGGGGGCTCGGCCCAGTACTTC.

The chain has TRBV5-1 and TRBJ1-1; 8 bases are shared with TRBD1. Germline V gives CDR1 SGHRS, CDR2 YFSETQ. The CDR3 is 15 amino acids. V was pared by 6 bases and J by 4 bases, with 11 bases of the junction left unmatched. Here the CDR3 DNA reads TGCGCCAGCAACTCAATTTCCGACAGGGGCACTGAAGCTTTCTTT. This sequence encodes CASNSISDRGTEAFF.

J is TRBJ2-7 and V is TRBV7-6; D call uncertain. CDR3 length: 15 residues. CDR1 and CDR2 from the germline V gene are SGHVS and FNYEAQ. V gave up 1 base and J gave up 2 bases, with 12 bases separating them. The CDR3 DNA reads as TGTGCCAGCAGCTTAGAAATTGGGCGCACCTACGAGCAGTACTTC. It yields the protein CASSLEIGRTYEQYF. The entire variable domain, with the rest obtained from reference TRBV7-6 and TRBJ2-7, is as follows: GAGVSQSPRYKVTKRGQDVALRCDPISGHVSLYWYRQALGQGPEFLTYFNYEAQQDKSGLPNDRFSAERPEGSISTLTIQRTEQRDSAMYRCASSLEIGRTYEQYFGPGTRLTVT.

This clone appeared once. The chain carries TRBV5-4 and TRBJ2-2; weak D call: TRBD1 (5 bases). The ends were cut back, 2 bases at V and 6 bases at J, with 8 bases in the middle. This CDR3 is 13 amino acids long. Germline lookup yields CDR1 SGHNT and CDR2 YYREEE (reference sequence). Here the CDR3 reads CASSFQGSGELFF. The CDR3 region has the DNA TGTGCCAGCAGCTTCCAGGGATCCGGGGAGCTGTTTTTT.

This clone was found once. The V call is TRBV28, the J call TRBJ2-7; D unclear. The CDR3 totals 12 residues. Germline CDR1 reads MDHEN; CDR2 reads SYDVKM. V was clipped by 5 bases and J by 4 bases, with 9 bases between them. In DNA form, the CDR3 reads TGTGCCAGCAGTCCCTTTTCGTACGAGCAGTACTTC. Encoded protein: CASSPFSYEQYF.

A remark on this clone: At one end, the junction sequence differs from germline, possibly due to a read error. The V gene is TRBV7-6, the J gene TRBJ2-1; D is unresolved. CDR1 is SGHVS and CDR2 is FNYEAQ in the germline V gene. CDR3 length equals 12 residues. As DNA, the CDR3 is TGTGCCAGCAGCCCCTCCGACAATGAGCAGTTCTTC. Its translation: CASSPSDNEQFF.

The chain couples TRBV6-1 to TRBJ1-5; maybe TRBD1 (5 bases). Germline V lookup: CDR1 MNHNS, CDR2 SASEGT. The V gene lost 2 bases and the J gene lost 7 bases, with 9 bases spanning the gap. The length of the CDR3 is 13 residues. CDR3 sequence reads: CASSESRQQPQHF. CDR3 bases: TGTGCCAGCAGTGAATCTAGACAGCAGCCCCAGCATTTT.

For the CDR3, the DNA is TGTGCTAGTGGTTTCGATTGGGCTGAGCAGTTCTTC. This gives the protein CASGFDWAEQFF. This rearrangement joins TRBV12-5 to TRBJ2-1; D remains unclear. V lost 3 bases and J 9 bases, leaving 9 bases between the germline ends. CDR1 and CDR2 (germline): LGHNT, FRNRAP. The CDR3 is 12 residues long.

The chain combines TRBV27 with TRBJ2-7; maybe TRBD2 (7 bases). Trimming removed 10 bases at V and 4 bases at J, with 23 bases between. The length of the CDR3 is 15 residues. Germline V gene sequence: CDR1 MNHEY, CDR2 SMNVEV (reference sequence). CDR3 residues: CAILGRTAGKYEQYF. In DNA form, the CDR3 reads TGTGCCATCCTGGGACGGACAGCGGGGAAGTACGAGCAGTACTTC.

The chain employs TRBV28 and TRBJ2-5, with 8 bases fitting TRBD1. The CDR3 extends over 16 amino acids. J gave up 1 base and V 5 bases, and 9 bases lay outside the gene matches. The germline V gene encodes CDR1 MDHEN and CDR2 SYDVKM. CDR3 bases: TGTGCCAGCAGTCCCGGACAGGGAGCCCTCCAAGAGACCCAGTACTTC. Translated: CASSPGQGALQETQYF.

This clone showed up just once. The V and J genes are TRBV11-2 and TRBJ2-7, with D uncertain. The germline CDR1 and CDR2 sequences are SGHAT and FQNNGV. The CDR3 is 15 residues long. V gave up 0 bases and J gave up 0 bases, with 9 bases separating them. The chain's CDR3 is CASSLEAVSSYEQYF. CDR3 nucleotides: TGTGCCAGCAGCTTAGAGGCTGTCAGCTCCTACGAGCAGTACTTC.

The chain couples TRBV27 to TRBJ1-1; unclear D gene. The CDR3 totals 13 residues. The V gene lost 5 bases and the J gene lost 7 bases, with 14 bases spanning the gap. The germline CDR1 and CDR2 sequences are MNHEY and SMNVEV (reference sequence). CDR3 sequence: CASSRAPAGEAFF. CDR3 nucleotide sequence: TGTGCCAGCAGTAGGGCCCCGGCGGGTGAAGCTTTCTTT.

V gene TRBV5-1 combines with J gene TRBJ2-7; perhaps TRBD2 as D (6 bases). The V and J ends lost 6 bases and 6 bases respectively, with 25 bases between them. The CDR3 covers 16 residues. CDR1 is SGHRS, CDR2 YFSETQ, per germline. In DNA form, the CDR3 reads TGCGCCAGCACTGGCAGCCCGACTAGTCCGGAACTCGAGCAGTACTTC. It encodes CASTGSPTSPELEQYF.

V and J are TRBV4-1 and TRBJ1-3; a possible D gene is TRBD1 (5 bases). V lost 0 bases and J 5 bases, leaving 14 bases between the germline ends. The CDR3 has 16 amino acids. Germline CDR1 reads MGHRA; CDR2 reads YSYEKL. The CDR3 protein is CASSQDEGDVRNTIYF. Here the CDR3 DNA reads TGCGCCAGCAGCCAAGATGAAGGGGATGTTAGAAACACCATATATTTT.

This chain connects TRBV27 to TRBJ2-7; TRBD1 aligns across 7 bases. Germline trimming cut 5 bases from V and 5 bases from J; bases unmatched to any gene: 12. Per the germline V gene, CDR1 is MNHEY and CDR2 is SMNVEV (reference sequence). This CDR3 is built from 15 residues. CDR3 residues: CASSPGTDQGDEQYF. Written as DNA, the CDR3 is TGTGCCAGCAGTCCCGGGACAGACCAAGGAGACGAGCAGTACTTC.

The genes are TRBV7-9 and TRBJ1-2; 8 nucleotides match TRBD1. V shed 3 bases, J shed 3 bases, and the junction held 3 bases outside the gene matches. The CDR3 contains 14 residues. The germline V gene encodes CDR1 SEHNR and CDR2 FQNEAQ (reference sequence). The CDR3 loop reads CASSLDREYYGYTF. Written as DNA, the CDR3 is TGTGCCAGCAGCTTGGACAGGGAGTACTATGGCTACACCTTC.

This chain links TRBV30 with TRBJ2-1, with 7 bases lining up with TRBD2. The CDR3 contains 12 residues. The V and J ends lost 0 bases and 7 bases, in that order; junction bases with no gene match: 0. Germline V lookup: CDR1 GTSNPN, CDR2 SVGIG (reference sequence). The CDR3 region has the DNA TGTGCCTGGAGTGTTAGCGGGAATGAGCAGTTCTTC. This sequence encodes CAWSVSGNEQFF.

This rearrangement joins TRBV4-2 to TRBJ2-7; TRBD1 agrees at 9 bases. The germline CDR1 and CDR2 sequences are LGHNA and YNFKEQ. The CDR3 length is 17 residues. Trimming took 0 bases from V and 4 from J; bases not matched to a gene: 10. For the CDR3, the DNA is TGTGCCAGCAGCCAAGAACTGACGGGACAGGGACAATACGAGCAGTACTTC. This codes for CASSQELTGQGQYEQYF.

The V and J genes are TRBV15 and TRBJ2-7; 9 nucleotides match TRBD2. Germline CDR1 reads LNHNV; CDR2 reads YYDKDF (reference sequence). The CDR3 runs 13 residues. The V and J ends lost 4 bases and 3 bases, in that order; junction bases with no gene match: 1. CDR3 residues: CATSIAGDYEQYF. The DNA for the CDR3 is TGTGCCACCAGCATAGCGGGAGACTACGAGCAGTACTTC.

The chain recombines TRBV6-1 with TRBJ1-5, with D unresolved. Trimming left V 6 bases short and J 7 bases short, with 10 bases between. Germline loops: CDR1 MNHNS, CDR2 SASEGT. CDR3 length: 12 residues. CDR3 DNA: TGTGCCAGCAGGTACACGGGGCAGCCCCAGCATTTT. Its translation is CASRYTGQPQHF.

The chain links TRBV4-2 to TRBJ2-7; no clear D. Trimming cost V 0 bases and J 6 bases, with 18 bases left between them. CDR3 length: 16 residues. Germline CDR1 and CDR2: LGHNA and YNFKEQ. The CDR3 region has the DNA TGTGCCAGCAGCCAAGATCTGTCGTCCCCTGGCGGCGAGCAGTACTTC. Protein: CASSQDLSSPGGEQYF.

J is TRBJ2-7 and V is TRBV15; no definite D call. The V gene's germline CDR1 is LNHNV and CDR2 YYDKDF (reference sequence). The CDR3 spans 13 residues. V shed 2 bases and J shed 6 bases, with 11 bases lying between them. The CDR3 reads CATSRHPPGEQYF. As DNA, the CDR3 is TGTGCCACCAGCAGACATCCCCCAGGCGAGCAGTACTTC.

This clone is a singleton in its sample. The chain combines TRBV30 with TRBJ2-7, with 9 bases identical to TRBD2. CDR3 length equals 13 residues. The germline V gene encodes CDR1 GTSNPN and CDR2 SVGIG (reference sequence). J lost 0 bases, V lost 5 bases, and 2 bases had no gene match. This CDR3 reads CAWASGISYEQYF. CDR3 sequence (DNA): TGTGCCTGGGCTAGCGGGATCTCCTACGAGCAGTACTTC.

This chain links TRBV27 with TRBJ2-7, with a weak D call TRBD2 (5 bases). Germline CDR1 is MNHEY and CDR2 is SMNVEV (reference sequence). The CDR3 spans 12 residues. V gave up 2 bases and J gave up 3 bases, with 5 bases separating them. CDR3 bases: TGTGCCAGCAGTTTAAGCGGCTACGAGCAGTACTTC. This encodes CASSLSGYEQYF.

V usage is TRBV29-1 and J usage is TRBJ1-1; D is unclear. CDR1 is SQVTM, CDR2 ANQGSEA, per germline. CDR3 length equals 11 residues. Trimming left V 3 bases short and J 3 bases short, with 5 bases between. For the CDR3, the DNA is TGCAGCGTTGATCGGTACACTGAAGCTTTCTTT. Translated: CSVDRYTEAFF. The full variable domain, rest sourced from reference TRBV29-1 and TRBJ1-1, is SAVISQKPSRDICQRGTSLTIQCQVDSQVTMMFWYRQQPGQSLTLIATANQGSEATYESGFVIDKFPISRPNLTFSTLTVSNMSPEDSSIYLCSVDRYTEAFFGQGTRLTVV.

The CDR3 DNA follows: TGCGCCAGCAGCCAAAAATGGACAGGGGCTGGGGAAGCTTTCTTT. Protein product: CASSQKWTGAGEAFF. The V call is TRBV4-3, the J call TRBJ1-1; TRBD1 agrees at 9 bases. Germline V gene data show CDR1 as LGHNA and CDR2 as YSLEER. The length of the CDR3 is 15 residues. The ends lost 2 bases at V and 8 bases at J; junction bases unmatched: 9.

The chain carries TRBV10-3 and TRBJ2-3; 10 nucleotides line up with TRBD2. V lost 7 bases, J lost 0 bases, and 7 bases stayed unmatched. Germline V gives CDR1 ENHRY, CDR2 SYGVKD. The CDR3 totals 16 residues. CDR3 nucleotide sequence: TGTGCCATCAAAGCTAGCGGGGGACGTAGCACAGATACGCAGTATTTT. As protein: CAIKASGGRSTDTQYF.